Each of the 26 T cell receptor beta chains below was sequenced from the same sample in a study of blood T cell repertoires in COVID-19. The data were produced by immunoSEQ multiplex PCR, yet TCRdb's version contains in-frame clones alone and is incomplete. Found here are 70,000 to 95,000 clones, around four fifths of them singletons; the top ten hold roughly a third. The material sequenced was peripheral blood. The receptor set was obtained from a man in his sixties with COVID-19, enrolled during active disease.

The chain is built from TRBV19 and TRBJ1-2; D is ambiguous. CDR3 length equals 12 residues. Germline lookup yields CDR1 LNHDA and CDR2 SQIVND (reference sequence). Trimming pared 4 bases from V and 5 bases from J, leaving 8 bases between. The CDR3 protein is CASSTTRYGYTF. Here the CDR3 DNA reads TGTGCCAGTAGTACGACTCGATATGGCTACACCTTC.

V is TRBV6-5 and J is TRBJ2-3, with TRBD2 identical over 14 bases. J was trimmed by 5 bases and V by 4 bases; bases with no gene match: 5. There are 16 residues in the CDR3. Germline V CDR1 and CDR2: MNHEY, SVGAGI. The CDR3 DNA reads TGTGCCAGCAGTTTTCTGACTAGCGGGGGGGTAGATACGCAGTATTTT. Protein: CASSFLTSGGVDTQYF.

J is TRBJ1-5 and V is TRBV6-6, with D possibly TRBD1 on 5 matching bases. In germline, CDR1 is MNHNY, CDR2 SVGAGI (reference sequence). V lost 6 bases to trimming and J lost 1 base, with 16 bases between them. This CDR3 spans 16 amino acids. The CDR3 DNA reads TGTGCCAGCAGCCATAATCAGGGAAAAAGCAATCAGCCCCAGCATTTT. It translates to CASSHNQGKSNQPQHF.

CDR3 sequence: CASSQDRWPGQPQHF. In DNA form, the CDR3 reads TGTGCCAGCAGCCAAGACAGGTGGCCGGGTCAGCCCCAGCATTTT. This chain uses TRBV5-6 with TRBJ1-5; TRBD1 is a possible D gene (6 bases). This CDR3 is 15 amino acids long. The germline V and J ends were trimmed by 4 bases and 6 bases, with 17 bases remaining between them. The germline V gene has CDR1 SGHDT and CDR2 YYEEEE.

The chain uses TRBV18 and TRBJ2-2, with TRBD1 matching over 7 bases. The CDR3 extends over 17 amino acids. V trimming: 3 bases; J trimming: 2 bases; junction bases outside the gene matches: 9. Germline CDR1 reads KGHSH; CDR2 reads LQKENI. In nucleotides, the CDR3 is TGTGCCAGCTCACCGATCTCGACAGGGCGCAACACCGGGGAGCTGTTTTTT. This translates into CASSPISTGRNTGELFF.

This clone was recorded once. The chain couples TRBV6-2 or TRBV6-3 to TRBJ2-2, with D tentatively TRBD1 (5 bases). This CDR3 region has 12 residues. With 5 bases removed from V and 4 bases from J, the gap between germline ends came to 5 bases. Germline values: CDR1 MNHEY, CDR2 SVGEGT. In DNA, the CDR3 is TGTGCCAGCAGTAGGGGCACCGGGGAGCTGTTTTTT. Its protein is CASSRGTGELFF.

This clone was seen a few times. The chain couples TRBV5-1 to TRBJ1-5; D ambiguous. Trimming pared 0 bases from V and 3 bases from J, leaving 4 bases between. The V gene's germline CDR1 is SGHRS and CDR2 YFSETQ. CDR3 length: 13 amino acids. The CDR3 region is CASSLGDNQPQHF. The CDR3 nucleotides read TGCGCCAGCAGCTTGGGAGACAATCAGCCCCAGCATTTT.

The rearrangement joins TRBV5-4 to TRBJ2-7, with D maybe TRBD1 (6 bases). The V and J ends lost 3 bases and 6 bases respectively, with 13 bases between them. The length of the CDR3 is 13 residues. Germline CDR1 and CDR2: SGHNT and YYREEE (reference sequence). The CDR3 DNA is TGTGCCAGCAGCTCCCAGGGGAACGGCGAGCAGTACTTC. Protein sequence: CASSSQGNGEQYF.

This clone was seen a handful of times. The chain links TRBV4-1 to TRBJ2-7; 10 bases match TRBD1. V was pared by 2 bases and J by 0 bases, with 4 bases of the junction left unmatched. The CDR3 runs 16 residues. Germline V gene lookup returns CDR1 MGHRA and CDR2 YSYEKL. CDR3 sequence: CASSQPGQGSSYEQYF. The CDR3 bases are TGCGCCAGCAGCCAACCGGGACAGGGGAGCTCCTACGAGCAGTACTTC.

The V and J genes are TRBV6-2 or TRBV6-3 and TRBJ1-5; 9 bases fit TRBD1. Unmatched junction bases numbered 5, after V lost 5 bases and J lost 3 bases. Germline CDR1 reads MNHEY; CDR2 reads SVGEGT. The CDR3 sequence is 15 residues long. CDR3: CASSPGTGFNQPQHF. CDR3 in DNA: TGTGCCAGCAGTCCCGGGACAGGGTTCAATCAGCCCCAGCATTTT.

This clone showed up just a few times. The chain links TRBV7-9 to TRBJ1-1, with D possibly being TRBD1 (6 bases). Germline V gene lookup returns CDR1 SEHNR and CDR2 FQNEAQ (reference sequence). V was trimmed by 3 bases and J by 1 base, leaving 12 bases between them. The length of the CDR3 is 15 residues. The CDR3 sequence: CASSFSGTSNTEAFF. The DNA of the CDR3 is TGTGCCAGCAGCTTCTCCGGGACATCGAACACTGAAGCTTTCTTT.

This clone was seen a single time. CDR3 in amino acids: CASSPGTDTYEQYF. The CDR3 DNA follows: TGTGCCAGCAGCCCCGGGACAGATACCTACGAGCAGTACTTC. The V and J genes are TRBV6-5 and TRBJ2-7, with 7 positions matching TRBD1. V lost 6 bases, J lost 2 bases, and 7 bases stayed unmatched. CDR3 length equals 14 residues. CDR1 is MNHEY, CDR2 SVGAGI, per germline.

The rearrangement links TRBV21-1 to TRBJ2-3; TRBD2 is the table's D call, not checked against the DNA. TRBV21-1 is given as a pseudogene. The CDR3 extends over 20 amino acids. The chain's CDR3 is CASSDGRTERGVPGGDTQYF. The CDR3 DNA reads as TGTGCCAGCAGCGACGGACGGACGGAGCGGGGGGTCCCGGGAGGGGATACGCAGTATTTT.

Ten or more counts support this clone. The genes are TRBV5-1 and TRBJ2-7; 7 bases fit TRBD1. From germline, CDR1 is SGHRS and CDR2 YFSETQ. CDR3 length: 16 residues. J was trimmed by 2 bases and V by 3 bases; bases with no gene match: 11. As DNA, the CDR3 is TGCGCCAGCAGCTATCCAAGGACAGGACTCCCCTACGAGCAGTACTTC. This gives the protein CASSYPRTGLPYEQYF.

CDR3 DNA sequence: TGCGCCAGCAGCATTACCGGGACAGGGACCTACGAGCAGTACTTC. This sequence encodes CASSITGTGTYEQYF. The J gene is TRBJ2-7, the V gene TRBV5-1; 9 bases line up with TRBD1. The V gene's germline CDR1 is SGHRS and CDR2 YFSETQ. This CDR3 is built from 15 residues. V lost 4 bases to trimming and J lost 2 bases; unmatched junction nucleotides: 7.

J is TRBJ2-2 and V is TRBV6-5; D gene unclear. The CDR3 totals 15 residues. V was shortened by 2 bases and J by 6 bases, with 13 bases between the two germline ends. Germline-derived CDR1 and CDR2 are MNHEY and SVGAGI. CDR3 loop: CASSYTGLVAGELFF. The CDR3 DNA is TGTGCCAGCAGTTACACCGGGTTAGTGGCCGGGGAGCTGTTTTTT.

This clone was picked up a small number of times. V gene TRBV7-9 combines with J gene TRBJ2-7; a possible D gene is TRBD1 (5 bases). There are 15 residues in the CDR3. The germline gives CDR1 SEHNR, CDR2 FQNEAQ (reference sequence). V was shortened by 1 base and J by 6 bases, with 16 bases between the two germline ends. CDR3 DNA sequence: TGTGCCAGCAGCTTAGATTTGGCAGGGATTGGCGAGCAGTACTTC. Translating gives CASSLDLAGIGEQYF.

V gene TRBV6-6 combines with J gene TRBJ1-2; D possibly corresponds to TRBD1 (6 bases). With 5 bases removed from V and 7 bases from J, the gap between germline ends came to 14 bases. CDR3 length: 13 residues. CDR1 is MNHNY and CDR2 is SVGAGI in the germline V gene (reference sequence). The CDR3 region is CASSRDTFSGYTF. The DNA for the CDR3 is TGTGCCAGCAGTCGGGACACCTTCTCTGGCTACACCTTC.

This chain connects TRBV7-8 to TRBJ2-7; tentative D call: TRBD1 (6 bases). V gave up 8 bases and J gave up 3 bases, with 11 bases separating them. The CDR3 loop spans 12 amino acids. Per the germline V gene, CDR1 is SGHVS and CDR2 is FQNEAQ. CDR3 in amino acids: CASGGNYYEQYF. CDR3 DNA: TGTGCCAGCGGGGGCAACTACTACGAGCAGTACTTC.

This clone has more than one count but fewer than ten. This chain joins TRBV19 and TRBJ2-2; 8 nucleotides align to TRBD1. CDR3 size: 17 residues. CDR1 is LNHDA and CDR2 is SQIVND in the germline V gene (reference sequence). V lost 5 bases and J lost 5; bases outside the gene matches: 13. CDR3 region: CASSGARTGKRTGELFF. Written as DNA, the CDR3 is TGTGCCAGTAGTGGGGCCCGGACAGGGAAGAGGACCGGGGAGCTGTTTTTT.

The genes are TRBV11-3 and TRBJ2-5; D gene unclear. Germline values: CDR1 SGHNT, CDR2 YENEEA. This CDR3 spans 13 amino acids. Between the trimmed V and J ends, which lost 4 bases and 9 bases, there was a span of 15 bases. CDR3 in DNA: TGTGCCAGCAGCTCTAACCACCCGGGTCCCCAGTACTTC. It translates to CASSSNHPGPQYF.

This chain uses TRBV14 with TRBJ1-1; 9 positions agree with TRBD1. Per germline, CDR1 SGHDN and CDR2 FVKESK. After removal of 5 bases from V and 1 base from J, the junction contained 5 bases not matched to a gene. CDR3 length equals 15 residues. This CDR3 reads CASSFRTGANTEAFF. CDR3 sequence (DNA): TGTGCCAGCAGCTTCCGGACAGGGGCGAACACTGAAGCTTTCTTT.

This clone was seen a handful of times. The chain joins TRBV4-3 to TRBJ2-1; 7 bases fit TRBD2. V shed 3 bases and J 0 bases; nucleotides not matched to a gene: 2. CDR1 is LGHNA and CDR2 is YSLEER in the germline V gene. The CDR3 has 15 residues. This CDR3 reads CASSHRGGSYNEQFF. Here the CDR3 DNA reads TGCGCCAGCAGCCACCGCGGGGGCTCCTACAATGAGCAGTTCTTC.

The V call is TRBV5-1, the J call TRBJ2-5; D possibly corresponds to TRBD1 (8 bases). This CDR3 spans 16 amino acids. CDR1 SGHRS and CDR2 YFSETQ come from the germline V gene. The V and J ends lost 1 base and 5 bases respectively, with 18 bases between them. The CDR3 bases are TGCGCCAGCAGCTTGAGTACAGGGGGGGTCGGGGAGACCCAGTACTTC. Translating gives CASSLSTGGVGETQYF.

The gene calls are TRBV4-3 and TRBJ1-2, with D hard to call. V was clipped by 1 base and J by 0 bases, with 6 bases between them. CDR3 length equals 14 residues. The germline V gene encodes CDR1 LGHNA and CDR2 YSLEER. In DNA, the CDR3 is TGCGCCAGCAGCCAAGGAGGCCCTAACTATGGCTACACCTTC. It encodes CASSQGGPNYGYTF.

V usage is TRBV19 and J usage is TRBJ1-4; TRBD1 is a possible D gene (6 bases). V was cut by 11 bases and J by 4 bases, with 20 bases left in between. CDR3 length: 15 amino acids. Germline V CDR1 and CDR2: LNHDA, SQIVND (reference sequence). CDR3 nucleotide sequence: TGTGCCCGACCCCGGACAGTTCGAGATAATGAAAAACTGTTTTTT. It yields the protein CARPRTVRDNEKLFF.